The 13 T cell receptor beta chains presented below share a single source sample, sequenced in a study of regulatory T cells in long-lasting Graves disease. Time point indicated: persistent/refractory GD, antithyroid drugs over 5 years with positive TRAb. Extracted PBMC RNA gave rise to the TCR library. For TCR beta, libraries came from iRepertoire HTBI primers and Arm-PCR of CDR3 regions. TCRdb reprocessed the multiplex PCR reads via MiXCR and lists one record per CDR3 protein. The table lists about half a million distinct CDR3 sequences, 22% of them singletons. The sequencing used peripheral blood mononuclear cells (PBMCs), collected when the disease was refractory, from a patient treated with antithyroid drugs. All receptors come from a female donor with Graves disease.

The sample holds a few counts of this clonotype. This rearrangement joins TRBV3-1 to TRBJ2-7; D ambiguous. The CDR3 sequence is 12 residues long. V lost 0 bases and J lost 5, with 5 bases in between. Germline V lookup: CDR1 LGHDT, CDR2 YNNKEL (reference sequence). CDR3 protein: CASSQDIDEQYF. The CDR3 nucleotides are TGTGCCAGCAGCCAAGATATAGACGAGCAGTACTTC.

This clonotype was counted ten times or more. V usage is TRBV11-2 and J usage is TRBJ2-7; D may be TRBD2 (5 bases). V was cut by 6 bases and J by 2 bases, with 20 bases left in between. Germline lookup yields CDR1 SGHAT and CDR2 FQNNGV. The CDR3 extends over 16 amino acids. The CDR3 bases are TGTGCCAGCAGAAATCACGGGGTTAGTTTTCCCTACGAGCAGTACTTC. This translates into CASRNHGVSFPYEQYF.

The J gene is TRBJ1-1, the V gene TRBV29-1; possibly TRBD1 for D (5 bases). V lost 4 bases and J 0 bases, leaving 12 bases between the germline ends. Germline V gene lookup returns CDR1 SQVTM and CDR2 ANQGSEA. CDR3 length: 14 amino acids. As DNA, the CDR3 is TGCAGCGTTGCTATACAGGAGGTGAACACTGAAGCTTTCTTT. This encodes CSVAIQEVNTEAFF.

In its sample, this clonotype was seen many times. The J gene is TRBJ1-1, the V gene TRBV2, with 8 bases fitting TRBD1. V was clipped by 7 bases and J by 6 bases; unmatched bases: 7. Germline V gives CDR1 SNHLY, CDR2 FYNNEI. The CDR3 loop spans 13 amino acids. DNA for the CDR3: TGTGCCAGCATTAATACCAGGGGGCCTGAAGCTTTCTTT. It translates to CASINTRGPEAFF.

This clonotype was seen a handful of times. This chain uses TRBV7-2 with TRBJ2-7; 8 bases fit TRBD2. V lost 3 bases to trimming and J lost 3 bases; unmatched junction nucleotides: 16. This CDR3 has 18 residues. Germline-derived CDR1 and CDR2 are SGHTA and FQGNSA. The CDR3 protein is CASSFSPGSGSSRYEQYF. The CDR3 nucleotides read TGTGCCAGCAGCTTCTCCCCAGGGAGCGGGAGTAGTCGCTACGAGCAGTACTTC.

In this sample, this clonotype turned up many times. The rearrangement joins TRBV6-1 to TRBJ2-3; 7 bases fit TRBD2. The ends lost 7 bases at V and 6 bases at J; junction bases unmatched: 10. The CDR3 has 14 amino acids. CDR1 is MNHNS, CDR2 SASEGT, per germline. The CDR3 is CASTRKLASDTQYF. CDR3 DNA sequence: TGTGCCAGCACTCGAAAACTAGCGTCCGATACGCAGTATTTT.

This clonotype occurred many times. This chain links TRBV29-1 with TRBJ2-7; D is unresolved. Germline assignment: CDR1 SQVTM and CDR2 ANQGSEA. V was cut by 6 bases and J by 4 bases, with 13 bases left in between. The CDR3 sequence is 12 residues long. CDR3 sequence (DNA): TGCAGCGTAGCTGGACCGATATACGAGCAGTACTTC. Translation gives CSVAGPIYEQYF.

The V gene is TRBV20-1, the J gene TRBJ2-7; TRBD1 matches at 7 bases. V lost 6 bases and J lost 2; bases outside the gene matches: 10. CDR1 is DFQATT, CDR2 SNEGSKA, per germline (reference sequence). The CDR3 contains 14 residues. Here the CDR3 DNA reads TGCAGTGCCAGGAGACAGGGACGGACCTACGAGCAGTACTTC. It codes for CSARRQGRTYEQYF.

The V and J genes are TRBV20-1 and TRBJ2-7, with 7 bases identical to TRBD2. The CDR3 length is 13 residues. The ends lost 0 bases at V and 2 bases at J; junction bases unmatched: 1. Germline assignment: CDR1 DFQATT and CDR2 SNEGSKA (reference sequence). CDR3 in amino acids: CSAREGLTYEQYF. The CDR3 nucleotides read TGCAGTGCTAGAGAGGGACTAACCTACGAGCAGTACTTC.

This chain links TRBV20-1 with TRBJ2-1; the match to TRBD2 covers 7 bases. The ends lost 3 bases at V and 4 bases at J; junction bases unmatched: 15. This CDR3 is 17 amino acids long. Germline V gene sequence: CDR1 DFQATT, CDR2 SNEGSKA (reference sequence). The CDR3 nucleotides are TGCAGTGCTAGGGGATTATTGGGGCTAGCGGATTACAATGAGCAGTTCTTC. Its protein product is CSARGLLGLADYNEQFF.

The CDR3 sequence is CASRDPGGGFKETQYF. CDR3 coding DNA: TGTGCCAGCAGGGACCCAGGGGGAGGATTTAAAGAGACCCAGTACTTC. The chain uses TRBV6-2 or TRBV6-3 and TRBJ2-5; possible D gene TRBD1, 7 bases. Per the germline V gene, CDR1 is MNHEY and CDR2 is SVGEGT. This CDR3 region has 16 residues. V lost 6 bases and J 3 bases, leaving 20 bases between the germline ends.

This clonotype was detected only a few times. The chain is built from TRBV6-1 and TRBJ2-5, with D possibly being TRBD1 or TRBD2 (5 bases each). The tail of the sequence fits TRBJ2-7 better, so the J call may be wrong. CDR1 is MNHNS and CDR2 is SASEGT in the germline V gene. The length of the CDR3 is 15 residues. Written as DNA, the CDR3 is TGTGCCAGCAGCTCCGACAGACTCCGGGGCTACGAGCAGTACTTC. Its protein is CASSSDRLRGYEQYF.

The rearrangement joins TRBV5-4 to TRBJ1-3; possibly TRBD1 for D (5 bases). CDR3 length: 16 amino acids. Germline V gene sequence: CDR1 SGHNT, CDR2 YYREEE (reference sequence). Trimming shortened V by 3 bases and J by 4 bases, and 17 bases separated the two germline ends. DNA for the CDR3: TGTGCCAGCAGCTCGCGTAAAGGGACTACCGGAAACACCATATATTTT. Protein: CASSSRKGTTGNTIYF.